Shown below are 11 T cell receptor beta chains from a single sample sequenced in a study of human T cells and chemical hapten exposure. This sample's time point: patch test 3, about 24 weeks after DPC sensitization. Stated treatment: therapeutic diphenylcyclopropenone sensitization with weekly scalp DPC. TCRdb re-called the RACE reads through MiXCR, storing one row per CDR3 protein. The sample contains under 200,000 distinct CDR3 sequences, 25% to 30% of which appear only once. Specimen: whole blood, collected in connection with sensitization to the hapten diphenylcyclopropenone (DPC). Source of these receptors: a woman aged 18-29 years with alopecia areata. Some clones in this sample may be carry-over from other donors' samples.

The rearrangement uses TRBV5-1 and TRBJ2-1; TRBD2 matches 8 bases. Trimming removed 0 bases from V and 0 bases from J; junction bases left unmatched: 2. This CDR3 is built from 16 residues. Germline CDR1 reads SGHRS; CDR2 reads YFSETQ. The CDR3 coding sequence is TGCGCCAGCAGCTTGGTGGCGGGAGGCTCCTACAATGAGCAGTTCTTC. Amino acid sequence: CASSLVAGGSYNEQFF.

This rearrangement joins TRBV11-2 to TRBJ2-7; D is undetermined. The CDR3 extends over 11 amino acids. Trimming took 5 bases from V and 6 from J, leaving 8 bases between them. Germline V gene data show CDR1 as SGHAT and CDR2 as FQNNGV. CDR3 protein: CASSPSLEQYF. As DNA, the CDR3 is TGTGCCAGCAGCCCCTCTCTCGAGCAGTACTTC.

The chain joins TRBV9 to TRBJ1-5; 8 nucleotides line up with TRBD1. V gave up 4 bases and J gave up 4 bases; unmatched junction bases: 7. This CDR3 is 15 amino acids long. Germline CDR1 and CDR2: SGDLS and YYNGEE. The CDR3 spells CASSSGTGANQPQHF. The CDR3 bases are TGTGCCAGCAGCAGTGGGACAGGAGCAAATCAGCCCCAGCATTTT. The full variable domain, with the rest looked up from reference TRBV9 and TRBJ1-5, is DSGVTQTPKHLITATGQRVTLRCSPRSGDLSVYWYQQSLDQGLQFLIQYYNGEERAKGNILERFSAQQFPDLHSELNLSSLELGDSALYFCASSSGTGANQPQHFGDGTRLSIL.

The chain uses TRBV29-1 and TRBJ2-3; TRBD1 might be the D (5 bases). V gave up 3 bases and J gave up 2 bases, with 9 bases separating them. Germline CDR1 reads SQVTM; CDR2 reads ANQGSEA. This CDR3 is built from 13 residues. CDR3 coding DNA: TGCAGCGTTGATTCCAGGGTCACAGATACGCAGTATTTT. Translating it yields CSVDSRVTDTQYF.

This clonotype was seen ten or more times. J is TRBJ2-1 and V is TRBV5-6, with 10 bases aligning to TRBD1. The CDR3 extends over 18 amino acids. Germline loops: CDR1 SGHDT, CDR2 YYEEEE. The V and J ends lost 2 bases and 8 bases, in that order; junction bases with no gene match: 16. The CDR3 protein is CASSFLTSGQGGADEQFF. In DNA form, the CDR3 reads TGTGCCAGCAGCTTCCTGACGTCCGGACAGGGGGGCGCGGATGAGCAGTTCTTC.

This clonotype was observed a handful of times. This CDR3 reads CASSSQGTSGSYNEQFF. CDR3 DNA sequence: TGTGCCAGCAGCTCCCAAGGGACTAGTGGGTCCTACAATGAGCAGTTCTTC. The rearrangement uses TRBV7-2 and TRBJ2-1; 8 bases line up with TRBD2. J lost 1 base, V lost 4 bases, and 9 bases had no gene match. The CDR3 contains 17 residues. Germline V gene data show CDR1 as SGHTA and CDR2 as FQGNSA. Filled out from reference TRBV7-2 and TRBJ2-1, the complete variable domain reads GAGVSQSPSNKVTEKGKDVELRCDPISGHTALYWYRQSLGQGLEFLIYFQGNSAPDKSGLPSDRFSAERTGGSVSTLTIQRTQQEDSAVYLCASSSQGTSGSYNEQFFGPGTRLTVL.

In its sample, this clonotype was seen a few times. The genes are TRBV4-1 and TRBJ2-2, with D hard to call. CDR3 size: 14 residues. V dropped 6 bases and J dropped 6 bases, with 14 bases sitting between them. Germline CDR1 is MGHRA and CDR2 is YSYEKL. In DNA, the CDR3 is TGCGCCAGCAGTTGGTCAACGGGTGCCGGGGAGCTGTTTTTT. Its translation: CASSWSTGAGELFF.

The chain employs TRBV10-3 and TRBJ2-7; D might be TRBD1 or TRBD2, each matching 5 bases. The germline V and J ends were trimmed by 4 bases and 0 bases, with 10 bases remaining between them. Germline lookup yields CDR1 ENHRY and CDR2 SYGVKD. CDR3 size: 14 residues. The chain's CDR3 is CAISGAGSSYEQYF. CDR3 bases: TGTGCCATCAGTGGCGCAGGGAGCTCCTACGAGCAGTACTTC.

The gene calls are TRBV15 and TRBJ2-3; D might be TRBD2 (5 bases). Germline CDR1 LNHNV, CDR2 YYDKDF (reference sequence). CDR3 length equals 16 residues. Trimming removed 2 bases from V and 1 base from J, with 13 bases in between. CDR3 DNA sequence: TGTGCCACCAGCAGATCACAAACTAGACGCACAGATACGCAGTATTTT. Translating gives CATSRSQTRRTDTQYF.

Here the CDR3 reads CATSDFSVKGEQFF. The CDR3 coding sequence is TGTGCCACCAGTGATTTTTCAGTAAAAGGGGAGCAGTTCTTC. This sequence joins TRBV24-1 and TRBJ2-1; D uncertain. Trimming pared 1 base from V and 10 bases from J, leaving 13 bases between. Germline values: CDR1 KGHDR, CDR2 SFDVKD. The CDR3 spans 14 residues.

This clonotype was seen a few times. The chain uses TRBV4-3 and TRBJ2-3; no clear D. Trimming pared 1 base from V and 1 base from J, leaving 12 bases between. This CDR3 is built from 16 residues. Germline-derived CDR1 and CDR2 are LGHNA and YSLEER. The CDR3 loop is CASSQGHGTRTDTQYF. CDR3 nucleotides: TGCGCCAGCAGCCAAGGTCACGGTACCCGCACAGATACGCAGTATTTT.